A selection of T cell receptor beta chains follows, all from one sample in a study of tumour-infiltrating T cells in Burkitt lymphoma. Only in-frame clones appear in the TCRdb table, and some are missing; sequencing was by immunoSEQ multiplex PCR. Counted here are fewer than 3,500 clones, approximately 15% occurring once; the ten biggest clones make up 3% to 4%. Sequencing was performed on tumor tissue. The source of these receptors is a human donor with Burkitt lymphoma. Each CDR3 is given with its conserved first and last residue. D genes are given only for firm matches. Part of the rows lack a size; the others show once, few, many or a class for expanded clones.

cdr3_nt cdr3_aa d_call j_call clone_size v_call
TGCAGCGTCCTAGCGGGAGGTAAAACCGGGGAGCTGTTTTTT CSVLAGGKTGELFF TRBD2 TRBJ2-2 . TRBV29-1
TGTGCCAGCAGCCGGGGGGTTTCCTATAATGAGCAGTTCTTC CASSRGVSYNEQFF TRBD2 TRBJ2-1 . TRBV9
TGTGCCACCAGCAGAGGACGGAGGACCAACACCGGGGAGCTGTTTTTT CATSRGRRTNTGELFF . TRBJ2-2 . TRBV15
TGTGCCAGCAGCCTAGGGTCCTATTCCTACGAGCAGTACTTC CASSLGSYSYEQYF . TRBJ2-7 few TRBV7-2
TGCAGCGTTGAGGGAAGCGGGAGCTCCTACGAGCAGTACTTC CSVEGSGSSYEQYF TRBD2 TRBJ2-7 few TRBV29-1
TGCGCCAGCAGCTCCGGGAGGGACTATAATTCACCCCTCCACTTT CASSSGRDYNSPLHF . TRBJ1-6 . TRBV5-1
TGTGCCAGCAGCTTTTTTACTAGCGTGAGCTCCTACGAGCAGTACTTC CASSFFTSVSSYEQYF TRBD2 TRBJ2-7 . TRBV7-2
TGTGCCAGCAGCCTGATGACGACAGGGCGGGTAGAGACCCAGTACTTC CASSLMTTGRVETQYF TRBD1 TRBJ2-5 few TRBV5-4
TGTGCCAGCTCAGTCTTGGACCGTGCGCAGTTCTTC CASSVLDRAQFF . TRBJ2-1 . TRBV18
TGTGCCAGCAGTCCGACTCGCCTTGAAGCTTTCTTT CASSPTRLEAFF . TRBJ1-1 large TRBV7-9
TGTGCCAGTAGTAGGGTCGGGGGACGGATCCTCACAGATACGCAGTATTTT CASSRVGGRILTDTQYF . TRBJ2-3 once TRBV19
TGTGCCAGCAGCTCACAAGACCGGGGCTACACCTTC CASSSQDRGYTF . TRBJ1-2 few TRBV28
TGTGCCAGCAGCCTAGGGAGACAGGACTATGGCTACACCTTC CASSLGRQDYGYTF . TRBJ1-2 few TRBV7-9
TGTGCCAGTACACGGTATGCCGCTAGCGGGGCTAGCACAGATACGCAGTATTTT CASTRYAASGASTDTQYF TRBD2 TRBJ2-3 few TRBV19
TGTGCCATCAGTGAAGGAGGGGGCAGGTCCGGGGAGCTGTTTTTT CAISEGGGRSGELFF . TRBJ2-2 . TRBV10-3
TGCGCCAGCAGCCTTTCGAAGCGGGCCTACAATGAGCAGTTCTTC CASSLSKRAYNEQFF . TRBJ2-1 . TRBV4-3
TGCGCCAGCAGCCAAGAAAGGTCCGCCTACGAGCAGTACTTC CASSQERSAYEQYF . TRBJ2-7 . TRBV4-1
TGCGCCAGCAGCTTGGGACAGGGGGCTACCGGGGAGCTATTTTTT CASSLGQGATGELFF TRBD1 TRBJ2-2 . TRBV5-1
TGTGCCAGCAGCCCGGGGGGGAATAATTCACCCCTCCACTTT CASSPGGNNSPLHF . TRBJ1-6 few TRBV6-6
TGTGCCAGCAGCTTCCTAGCGTTCAATGAGCAGTTCTTC CASSFLAFNEQFF . TRBJ2-1 . TRBV5-6
TGTGCCAGCAGCCAAGATTTTAGCTATGGCTACACCTTC CASSQDFSYGYTF . TRBJ1-2 few TRBV14
TGCGCCAGCAGCTTGGGACAGGGACCCTACGAGCAGTACTTC CASSLGQGPYEQYF TRBD1 TRBJ2-7 . TRBV5-1
TGTGCCAGCAGCTTGTGGGGAGAGGAGCAGTTCTTC CASSLWGEEQFF . TRBJ2-1 few TRBV5-4
TGTGCCAGCAGTGGTTATAATGAGCAGTTCTTC CASSGYNEQFF . TRBJ2-1 few TRBV27
TGTGCCAGCAGCCTCATCATGGGGGCTGAAGCTTTCTTT CASSLIMGAEAFF . TRBJ1-1 few TRBV7-9
TGTGCCAGCAGCCTAGGGCCTATCCAGCATTTT CASSLGPIQHF . TRBJ1-5 . TRBV5-8
TGTGCCAGCAGCTTAGAGGCCGGGGGAAACACCATATATTTT CASSLEAGGNTIYF . TRBJ1-3 few TRBV7-2
TGTGCCAGCAACACTCGACAGGGACTAGCGGGGGTAGGGGAGCTGTTTTTT CASNTRQGLAGVGELFF TRBD2 TRBJ2-2 few TRBV28
TGTGCCAGCAGTGAAATTGGGCAGTTCATGAACACTGAAGCTTTCTTT CASSEIGQFMNTEAFF . TRBJ1-1 . TRBV6-1